This TCR beta chain emerged from a study of early T cells in non-severe SARS-CoV-2 infection. The overall study: Sequencing was performed on bulk RNA from unsorted whole blood, leaving chains unpaired. Study-wide results and limits: Reliance on VDJdb matching favored anti-spike CD8 responses; private and CD4 specificities were missed.

Individually, cDNA molecules had unique molecular identifiers attached to them. TCRdb ran MiXCR on the 5' RACE reads and lists one entry per CDR3 protein. The top ten hold 4% to 5% of the sample, which has about 64,000 distinct CDR3 sequences, around 12% seen once. V lost 4 bases, J lost 4 bases, and 8 bases stayed unmatched. Germline lookup yields CDR1 LGHNA and CDR2 YNFKEQ. The CDR3 runs to 16 residues. As regards this clonotype: What it recognizes is unknown.

The sequenced sample consisted of whole blood. The V call is TRBV4-2, the J call TRBJ2-5; 11 bases fit TRBD2. The clonotype was recovered from an adult who was a healthcare worker with PCR-confirmed SARS-CoV-2 infection or an uninfected control (not recorded which). The CDR3 coding sequence is TGTGCCAGCAGCCCTAGACTAGCGGGGTATGGAGAGACCCAGTACTTC. Protein product: CASSPRLAGYGETQYF.